These T cell receptor beta chains were read from a single sample in a study of blood T cells in healthy people across ages. TCRdb reprocessed the 5' RACE reads via MiXCR and lists one record per CDR3 protein. This sample carries 850,000 to 1,300,000 distinct CDR3 sequences, around 45% of them seen once, and the ten largest clones take approximately 17%. Sequencing input: blood. Receptor source: a woman between 55 and 75 years old in good health. CDR3s include the opening cysteine and the closing phenylalanine or tryptophan. D genes are given only for firm matches. Clone size is not always given. Where it is, it says once, few, many or a class for expanded clones.

D	size	V	J	CDR3	DNA
.	.	TRBV10-3	TRBJ2-5	CAISESQSETQYF	TGTGCCATCAGTGAGTCCCAGTCGGAGACCCAGTACTTC
.	.	TRBV10-3	TRBJ2-1	CAISESVAGVNEQFF	TGTGCCATCAGTGAGTCGGTGGCAGGGGTCAATGAGCAGTTCTTC
TRBD1	once	TRBV12-3/TRBV12-4	TRBJ2-7	CASSSYPFTGGGRYEQYF	TGTGCCAGCAGTTCATACCCCTTCACAGGGGGCGGTAGGTACGAGCAGTACTTC
.	.	TRBV20-1	TRBJ2-3	CSARAGASTDTQYF	TGCAGTGCTAGAGCAGGGGCGAGCACAGATACGCAGTATTTT
.	.	TRBV20-1	TRBJ1-1	CSATNRPTEAFF	TGCAGTGCTACTAATAGGCCCACTGAAGCTTTCTTT
TRBD2	.	TRBV4-1	TRBJ2-2	CVTGLAGDVNTGELFF	TGCGTAACCGGTCTAGCGGGAGATGTGAACACCGGGGAGCTGTTTTTT
.	.	TRBV6-1	TRBJ2-7	CASVGWYEQYF	TGTGCCAGCGTAGGGTGGTACGAGCAGTACTTC
.	.	TRBV12-3/TRBV12-4	TRBJ1-2	CASSLGRENYDYTF	TGTGCCAGCAGTTTGGGCAGGGAGAACTATGACTACACCTTC
TRBD1	once	TRBV28	TRBJ2-3	CASSLGQLRQYF	TGTGCCAGCAGTCTGGGACAGCTTCGGCAGTATTTT
TRBD1	.	TRBV10-1	TRBJ1-5	CARKTGGSQPQHF	TGCGCCAGAAAAACAGGGGGAAGTCAGCCCCAGCATTTT
.	.	TRBV5-1	TRBJ2-1	CASSLVSSGTDNEQFF	TGCGCCAGCAGCTTGGTCAGTAGCGGTACAGACAATGAGCAGTTCTTC
.	.	TRBV5-1	TRBJ2-5	CASSPLRRGPQETQYF	TGCGCCAGCAGCCCCTTGCGGAGGGGGCCTCAAGAGACCCAGTACTTC
.	.	TRBV7-6	TRBJ2-4	CASSGTLGNIQYF	TGTGCCAGCAGCGGGACCCTCGGGAACATTCAGTACTTC
.	.	TRBV5-1	TRBJ2-7	CASSLGGNNAYEQYF	TGCGCCAGCAGCTTGGGTGGGAACAATGCCTACGAGCAGTACTTC
TRBD1	few	TRBV6-5	TRBJ2-7	CASSYPTGQVQFPYEQYF	TGTGCCAGCAGTTACCCTACCGGACAGGTCCAATTTCCCTACGAGCAGTACTTC
TRBD1	.	TRBV10-3	TRBJ1-2	CAISDSDRVLGYTF	TGTGCCATCAGTGACTCAGACAGGGTCCTTGGCTACACCTTC
.	.	TRBV5-1	TRBJ1-1	CASRLQPGNTEAFF	TGCGCCAGCAGATTACAGCCTGGGAACACTGAAGCTTTCTTT
.	once	TRBV5-1	TRBJ1-2	CASSFAGGRGGYGYTF	TGCGCCAGCAGCTTTGCCGGTGGCAGGGGAGGCTATGGCTACACCTTC
.	many	TRBV25-1	TRBJ2-5	CATLWETQYF	TGTGCCACTCTGTGGGAGACCCAGTACTTC
.	few	TRBV28	TRBJ2-7	CASSPLALFYEQYF	TGTGCCAGCAGTCCCCTTGCTTTGTTCTACGAGCAGTACTTC
.	once	TRBV27	TRBJ1-2	CASSPQDGDLYGYTF	TGTGCCAGCAGTCCTCAGGACGGGGACCTCTATGGCTACACCTTC
.	.	TRBV21-1	TRBJ2-5	CASSPSRREETQYF	TGTGCCAGCAGCCCCAGTCGGCGGGAGGAGACCCAGTACTTC
TRBD1	.	TRBV28	TRBJ1-2	CASSFGTGAAGYTF	TGTGCCAGCAGTTTCGGGACAGGGGCGGCTGGCTACACCTTC
.	few	TRBV27	TRBJ2-6	CASNLNRFSGANVLTF	TGTGCCAGCAATCTAAACAGGTTCTCTGGGGCCAACGTCCTGACTTTC
.	few	TRBV27	TRBJ1-1	CASSLSARNEAFF	TGTGCCAGCAGTTTATCGGCCAGGAATGAAGCTTTCTTT
TRBD1	.	TRBV10-1	TRBJ2-2	CASRDSTGELFF	TGCGCCAGTCGGGACAGCACCGGGGAGCTGTTTTTT
.	.	TRBV27	TRBJ1-2	CASGGTRDKWNDGYTF	TGTGCCAGCGGCGGGACCCGGGACAAGTGGAACGATGGCTACACCTTC
.	.	TRBV21-1	TRBJ2-7	CASSKLTGTSLYEQYF	TGTGCCAGCAGCAAGCTTACCGGGACATCGCTCTACGAGCAGTACTTC
.	.	TRBV12-3/TRBV12-4	TRBJ2-1	CASSFRGKQFF	TGTGCCAGCAGTTTCCGGGGGAAGCAGTTCTTC
TRBD2	.	TRBV3-1	TRBJ2-1	CASSQEVGGGNEQFF	TGTGCCAGCAGCCAAGAGGTTGGCGGGGGTAATGAGCAGTTCTTC
.	few	TRBV27	TRBJ1-2	CASSSLPTGLDGYTF	TGTGCCAGCAGTAGTCTTCCGACAGGACTTGACGGCTACACCTTC
TRBD2	.	TRBV20-1	TRBJ2-7	CSARDGASGIYEQYF	TGCAGTGCTAGAGATGGGGCTAGCGGGATATACGAGCAGTACTTC
.	.	TRBV7-2	TRBJ1-6	CASSLDFGVSSPLHF	TGTGCCAGCAGCTTAGATTTCGGGGTTAGTTCACCCCTCCACTTT
TRBD2	.	TRBV6-5	TRBJ2-1	CASSYSGLAGNEQFF	TGTGCCAGCAGTTACTCCGGACTAGCAGGCAATGAGCAGTTCTTC
.	.	TRBV20-1	TRBJ2-7	CSARDWDGTYEQYF	TGCAGTGCTAGAGATTGGGACGGAACCTACGAGCAGTACTTC
.	.	TRBV6-1	TRBJ1-4	CASSDLPGTVNEKLFF	TGTGCCAGCAGTGACCTCCCCGGGACGGTGAATGAAAAACTGTTTTTT
TRBD1	.	TRBV6-5	TRBJ2-1	CASKGTGERNEQFF	TGTGCCAGCAAAGGGACAGGGGAGCGGAATGAGCAGTTCTTC